The clone carrying this TCR beta chain was observed once. These data belong to a study of blood T cell repertoires in COVID-19. The assay was immunoSEQ multiplex PCR, and TCRdb's table has in-frame clones only and misses some. The sample has over 120,000 clones, roughly 86% seen once. The germline V gene encodes CDR1 SGHTA and CDR2 FQGTGA. V trimming: 4 bases; J trimming: 1 base; junction bases outside the gene matches: 5. The CDR3 contains 16 residues. The receptor comes from a woman aged 50 to 65 with acute or convalescent COVID-19. The sequencing input was peripheral blood. V and J are TRBV7-3 and TRBJ1-1; TRBD1 aligns across 11 bases. The CDR3 DNA is TGTGCCAGCAGCTCCAGGACAGGGGGCCCGAACACTGAAGCTTTCTTT. Amino acids: CASSSRTGGPNTEAFF.